A selection of T cell receptor beta chains follows, all from one sample in a study of T cell responses to AZD1222 COVID-19 vaccine. Libraries were prepared by immunoSEQ multiplex PCR; TCRdb keeps only in-frame clonotypes and omits some of them. This sample yields roughly 170,000 clones, of which about 90% are seen a single time; about 0.53% belongs to the top ten. Sequencing was performed on peripheral blood, taken on day 0 of AZD1222 vaccination. Receptors were obtained from an adult in good health. The CDR3 runs from the conserved cysteine through the conserved F or W. A D gene is named only where the DNA matches it firmly. The size entry is marked missing in some rows and otherwise reads once, few, many or a size class.

V gene	clone size	D gene	J gene	CDR3 protein	CDR3 DNA
TRBV6-1	-	TRBD2	TRBJ2-7	CASSESGLALYEQYF	TGTGCCAGCAGTGAATCGGGACTAGCGTTGTACGAGCAGTACTTC
TRBV28	-	-	TRBJ2-7	CASSLPQGRSEQYF	TGTGCCAGCAGTTTGCCTCAGGGCCGGTCCGAGCAGTACTTC
TRBV5-6	-	TRBD1	TRBJ1-3	CASSLGQGGNTIYF	TGTGCCAGCAGCTTGGGACAGGGTGGAAACACCATATATTTT
TRBV5-1	once	-	TRBJ2-2	CASSLQANTGELFF	TGCGCCAGCAGCTTACAAGCGAACACCGGGGAGCTGTTTTTT
TRBV7-9	-	TRBD2	TRBJ2-1	CASSPGTIGNEQFF	TGTGCCAGCAGCCCCGGGACTATTGGCAATGAGCAGTTCTTC
TRBV18	-	-	TRBJ2-7	CASSPGGSQMGEQYF	TGTGCCAGCTCACCAGGTGGCAGCCAAATGGGAGAGCAGTACTTC
TRBV25-1	-	-	TRBJ2-2	CASSETQVTGELFF	TGTGCCAGCAGTGAAACACAGGTTACCGGGGAGCTGTTTTTT
TRBV5-6	-	-	TRBJ1-3	CASSLRSTAGGNTIYF	TGTGCCAGCAGCTTGAGATCGACCGCGGGAGGAAACACCATATATTTT
TRBV19	-	-	TRBJ2-1	CASSPSTRNGQTKYNEQFF	TGTGCCAGTAGTCCGAGCACACGTAACGGACAGACGAAATACAATGAGCAGTTCTTC
TRBV5-4	-	-	TRBJ2-2	CASSPTAGERTGELFF	TGTGCCAGCAGCCCAACCGCAGGGGAAAGAACCGGGGAGCTGTTTTTT
TRBV9	once	-	TRBJ1-4	CASSAGHKKLFF	TGTGCCAGCAGCGCGGGACATAAAAAACTGTTTTTT
TRBV7-9	few	TRBD1	TRBJ2-2	CASSSGGIGELFF	TGTGCCAGCAGCTCAGGGGGCATCGGGGAGCTGTTTTTT
TRBV4-2	-	-	TRBJ1-5	CASSQGLVWHF	TGTGCCAGCAGCCAAGGTCTTGTATGGCATTTT
TRBV6-5	-	-	TRBJ2-7	CASSYSTGPAYEQYF	TGTGCCAGCAGTTACTCGACTGGGCCGGCCTACGAGCAGTACTTC
TRBV7-3	once	TRBD1	TRBJ2-5	CASSLMGTGGQETQYF	TGTGCCAGCAGCTTAATGGGGACAGGGGGCCAAGAGACCCAGTACTTC
TRBV14	-	TRBD1	TRBJ1-2	CASSPGGGYTF	TGTGCCAGCAGCCCAGGGGGAGGCTACACCTTC
TRBV19	-	-	TRBJ2-3	CASSPPRSGDTQYF	TGTGCCAGTAGTCCCCCCCGGTCAGGGGATACGCAGTATTTT
TRBV30	once	TRBD2	TRBJ2-1	CAWTLAGGFEQFF	TGTGCCTGGACACTAGCGGGAGGGTTTGAGCAGTTCTTC
TRBV19	-	TRBD2	TRBJ2-7	CASSPGTSGNPSSYEQYF	TGTGCCAGTAGCCCCGGGACTAGCGGGAACCCGAGCTCCTACGAGCAGTACTTC
TRBV28	once	-	TRBJ1-5	CASIRSGTQGGNQPQHF	TGTGCCAGTATTAGGAGCGGGACACAGGGCGGCAATCAGCCCCAGCATTTT
TRBV9	once	-	TRBJ2-2	CASSLGGDRTGELFF	TGTGCCAGCAGCTTGGGAGGAGACAGAACCGGGGAGCTGTTTTTT
TRBV6-1	-	-	TRBJ1-5	CASSEPYSRLGANQPQHF	TGTGCCAGCAGTGAACCGTACAGTCGCCTCGGTGCCAATCAGCCCCAGCATTTT
TRBV15	-	TRBD2	TRBJ2-1	CATSTLSGRHLSSYNEQFF	TGTGCCACCAGCACCTTAAGCGGGAGGCATCTTAGCTCCTACAATGAGCAGTTCTTC
TRBV19	-	-	TRBJ1-6	CASSSQDSPLHF	TGTGCCAGTAGTTCCCAGGATTCACCCCTCCACTTT
TRBV7-7	few	TRBD2	TRBJ2-1	CASSPSGGLTGEQFF	TGTGCTAGCAGCCCGAGCGGGGGTTTGACAGGTGAGCAGTTCTTC
TRBV27	-	-	TRBJ2-7	CASSLDGTYEQYF	TGTGCCAGCAGTTTGGACGGCACCTACGAGCAGTACTTC
TRBV12-3/TRBV12-4	once	-	TRBJ2-1	CASSGLYNEQFF	TGTGCCAGCAGTGGACTATACAATGAGCAGTTCTTC
TRBV5-1	-	-	TRBJ1-3	CASSLAAGSSGNTIYF	TGCGCCAGCAGCTTGGCCGCGGGAAGCTCTGGAAACACCATATATTTT
TRBV6-2/TRBV6-3	-	-	TRBJ2-7	CASSLRDGPYEQYF	TGTGCCAGCAGTCTCCGGGACGGGCCCTACGAGCAGTACTTC
TRBV4-1	-	-	TRBJ1-2	CASSQGSGRYGYTF	TGCGCCAGCAGCCAGGGCTCGGGGCGCTATGGCTACACCTTC
TRBV20-1	-	-	TRBJ1-1	CSASPGGLYTEAFF	TGCAGTGCTAGTCCCGGGGGGTTGTACACTGAAGCTTTCTTT
TRBV7-2	-	-	TRBJ2-1	CASSSGGGMYNEQFF	TGTGCCAGCAGCTCAGGAGGGGGGATGTACAATGAGCAGTTCTTC
TRBV30	once	-	TRBJ1-1	CAWTVSGGGTEAFF	TGTGCCTGGACCGTCTCCGGGGGAGGGACTGAAGCTTTCTTT
TRBV5-1	once	-	TRBJ1-1	CASSLEGRLNTEAFF	TGCGCCAGCAGCTTGGAGGGCAGGTTGAACACTGAAGCTTTCTTT
TRBV28	-	TRBD1	TRBJ1-5	CASRPRGAPGNQPQHF	TGTGCCAGCAGGCCCAGGGGGGCGCCGGGCAATCAGCCCCAGCATTTT
TRBV6-5	once	-	TRBJ1-5	CASSQQGRNQPQHF	TGTGCCAGCAGTCAACAGGGAAGGAATCAGCCCCAGCATTTT
TRBV10-3	-	-	TRBJ1-1	CAICEGAGTEAFF	TGTGCCATCTGTGAAGGGGCGGGAACTGAAGCTTTCTTT
TRBV5-1	-	-	TRBJ1-6	CASSSGDGSYNSPLHF	TGCGCCAGCAGCTCTGGGGACGGGTCCTATAATTCACCCCTCCACTTT
TRBV27	-	TRBD1	TRBJ1-2	CASSFRDSAVYGYTF	TGTGCCAGCAGTTTTAGGGACAGCGCAGTCTATGGCTACACCTTC
TRBV28	-	-	TRBJ1-6	CASSTGKSPLHF	TGTGCCAGCAGCACGGGGAAATCACCCCTCCACTTT
TRBV2	-	-	TRBJ1-2	CASSESRVRDYGYTF	TGTGCCAGCAGTGAGAGTAGGGTGAGGGACTATGGCTACACCTTC
TRBV7-9	-	-	TRBJ1-2	CASSFRAKAPGIDYGYTF	TGTGCCAGCAGCTTCCGGGCGAAGGCACCGGGGATTGACTATGGCTACACCTTC
TRBV27	-	TRBD1	TRBJ1-5	CASSFGQGALNQPQHF	TGTGCCAGCAGTTTTGGACAGGGGGCTCTCAATCAGCCCCAGCATTTT
TRBV9	once	-	TRBJ2-7	CASSVKGSSYEQYF	TGTGCCAGCAGCGTAAAGGGCTCCTCCTACGAGCAGTACTTC